This TCR beta chain was identified in a study of T cell responses to AZD1222 COVID-19 vaccine. Sequencing was performed with immunoSEQ multiplex PCR; in TCRdb, only in-frame clones are kept and a portion is missing. The profile shows 140,000 to 150,000 clones, about nine tenths of them singletons. V was clipped by 5 bases and J by 4 bases, with 17 bases between them. CDR3 length equals 15 residues. Germline V lookup: CDR1 SEHNR, CDR2 FQNEAQ (reference sequence). This TCR came from an adult in good health. The chain carries TRBV7-9 and TRBJ1-1; TRBD1 might be the D (5 bases). Sequencing was performed on peripheral blood, taken on day 0 of AZD1222 vaccination. The CDR3 region is CASSQRPRRGTEAFF. The CDR3 DNA is TGTGCCAGCAGCCAAAGACCTAGGAGGGGCACTGAAGCTTTCTTT.